The clone carrying this T cell receptor beta chain was observed many times. Ineligible for inclusion were patients with other autoimmune diseases, uncontrolled infections, pregnancy or lactation. This entry is derived from a study of Graves' ophthalmopathy and Graves' hyperthyroidism. V dropped 6 bases and J dropped 7; count of bases not matched to a gene: 14. CDR3 length equals 16 residues. RNA transcripts were the source from which TCR beta CDR3 regions were amplified. RT-PCR in the first round used HTBI primers; a second-round multiplex PCR followed. Via MiXCR, TCRdb re-called the multiplex PCR reads, giving one row per CDR3 protein. Here the sample spans about 370,000 distinct CDR3 sequences, about 18% being singletons.

The sample taken for sequencing was peripheral blood. This clonotype was obtained from an adult woman with stable Graves' hyperthyroidism. The chain carries TRBV12-3 or TRBV12-4 and TRBJ2-2; 7 bases line up with TRBD1. CDR3 sequence reads: CASRPVVDRTSGELFF. DNA for the CDR3: TGTGCCAGCAGACCAGTGGTGGACAGGACGAGCGGGGAGCTGTTTTTT.